This T cell receptor (beta chain) stems from a study of siplizumab effects on memory and regulatory T cells. General observations from the study: Apparently more diverse than memory cells, naive T cells also seemed major alloresponse contributors.

Assays examined 95,000 to 100,000 TCR templates per sample. Only in-frame clones appear in the TCRdb table, and some are missing; sequencing was by immunoSEQ multiplex PCR. The sample lists over 55,000 clones, less than 85% seen once, with less than 4% in the top ten. Unstimulated subsets comprising naive, memory, effector memory and TEMRA cells were sequenced in three donor pairs. Notes on this clone: No antigen is known for it.

CDR1 is MNHNS, CDR2 SASEGT, per germline. CDR3 length equals 15 residues. V dropped 6 bases and J dropped 2; count of bases not matched to a gene: 10. Material: memory CD4+ T cells sorted from blood. V is TRBV6-1 and J is TRBJ2-7; the match to TRBD1 covers 7 bases. The sequence came from a human donor in good health. The CDR3 DNA is TGTGCCAGCAGAAAGAGGACAGGAACTACCTACGAGCAGTACTTC. This codes for CASRKRTGTTYEQYF.